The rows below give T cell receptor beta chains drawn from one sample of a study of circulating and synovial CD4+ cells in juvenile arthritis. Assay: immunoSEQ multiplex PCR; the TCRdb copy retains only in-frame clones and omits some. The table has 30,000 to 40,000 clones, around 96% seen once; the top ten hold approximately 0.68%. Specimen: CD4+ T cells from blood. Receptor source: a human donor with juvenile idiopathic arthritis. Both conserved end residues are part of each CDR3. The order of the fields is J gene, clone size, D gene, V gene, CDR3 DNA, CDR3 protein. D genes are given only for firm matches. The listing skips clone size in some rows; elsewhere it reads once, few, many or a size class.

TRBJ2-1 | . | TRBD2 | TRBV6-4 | TGTGCCAGCAGCCCTACCGGGACTAGTGGTTACAATGAGCAGTTCTTC | CASSPTGTSGYNEQFF
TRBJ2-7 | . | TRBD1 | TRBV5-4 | TGTGCCAGCAGCTTGGCTTTTTCCGGGACAGGGGTCTCCTACGAGCAGTACTTC | CASSLAFSGTGVSYEQYF
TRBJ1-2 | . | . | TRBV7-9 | TGTGCCAGCAGCTTCACCCCAATCGGGGGGCAGGGAGGCTACACCTTC | CASSFTPIGGQGGYTF
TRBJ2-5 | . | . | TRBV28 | TGTGCCAGCAGCACTAGTTTTCCCGAAGTACAGACCCAGTACTTC | CASSTSFPEVQTQYF
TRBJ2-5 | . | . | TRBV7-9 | TGTGCCAGCAGCTTAGCGCTTCCAGGGTACCAAGAGACCCAGTACTTC | CASSLALPGYQETQYF
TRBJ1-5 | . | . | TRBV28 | TGTGCCAGCAGGCCTGGACAGAGAGATCAGCCCCAGCATTTT | CASRPGQRDQPQHF
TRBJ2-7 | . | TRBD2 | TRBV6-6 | TGTGCCAGCAGATCCCCTAGCGGGAGGGATAATTACGAGCAGTACTTC | CASRSPSGRDNYEQYF
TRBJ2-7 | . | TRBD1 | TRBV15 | TGTGCCACCAGCAGAGAAAAGGGGGCGCAGTACTTC | CATSREKGAQYF
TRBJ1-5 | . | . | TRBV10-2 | TGCGCCAGCAGTGAGGGTAGCAGCCATAGCAATCAGCCCCAGCATTTT | CASSEGSSHSNQPQHF
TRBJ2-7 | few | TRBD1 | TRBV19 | TGTGCCAGTAGCCGGGACAGGGGAGCCTACGAGCAGTACTTC | CASSRDRGAYEQYF
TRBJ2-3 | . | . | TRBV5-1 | TGCGCCAGCAGCCTCGGACAGAATGCGGATACGCAGTATTTT | CASSLGQNADTQYF
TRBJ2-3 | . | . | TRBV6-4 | TGTGCCAGCAGTGACCAACAGGGAGTAGATACGCAGTATTTT | CASSDQQGVDTQYF
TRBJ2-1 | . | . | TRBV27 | TGTGCCAGCAGTTTCCCCCGGCCCGGAGGATACAATGAGCAGTTCTTC | CASSFPRPGGYNEQFF
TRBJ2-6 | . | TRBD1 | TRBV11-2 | TGTGCCAGCAGCTGGGACAGGGGGCGGACTGGGGCCAACGTCCTGACTTTC | CASSWDRGRTGANVLTF
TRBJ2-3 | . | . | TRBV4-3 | TGCGCCAGCAGCGGAGGAATACGGCAGGCGACGGAATTTAGCACAGATACGCAGTATTTT | CASSGGIRQATEFSTDTQYF
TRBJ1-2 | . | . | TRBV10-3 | TGTGCCATCAGTCGAGACAGATCAGAATATGGCTACACCTTC | CAISRDRSEYGYTF
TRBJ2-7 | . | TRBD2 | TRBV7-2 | TGTGCCAGCAGCTTGGGGACTAGCGGGTCCTACGAGCAGTACTTC | CASSLGTSGSYEQYF
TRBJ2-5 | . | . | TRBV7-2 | TGTGCCAGCAGCTTACCGTACGGGTACCAAGAGACCCAGTACTTC | CASSLPYGYQETQYF
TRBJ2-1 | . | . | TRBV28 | TGTGCCAGCAGTCTCCGCTATGTCTCCAATGAGCAGTTCTTC | CASSLRYVSNEQFF
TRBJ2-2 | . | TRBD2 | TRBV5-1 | TGCGCCAGCAGCTTGTTGGTTGGGGCTAGCGGCACCGGGGAGCTGTTTTTT | CASSLLVGASGTGELFF
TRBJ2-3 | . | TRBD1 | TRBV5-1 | TGCGCCAGCAGCAGAGGGGGAGGGACAGGGGACACAGATACGCAGTATTTT | CASSRGGGTGDTDTQYF
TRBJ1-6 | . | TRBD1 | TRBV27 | TGTGCCAGCAGCCAGGACAGGGGAACTAATTCCCCCCTCCCCTTT | CASSQDRGTNSPLPF
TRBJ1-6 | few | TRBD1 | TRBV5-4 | TGTGCCAGCAGCTTGCCCCAGGGGGCGAATTCACCCCTCCACTTT | CASSLPQGANSPLHF
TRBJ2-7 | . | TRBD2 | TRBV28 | TGTGCCAGCATAACTAGCGGGAGGTCCTACGAGCAGTACTTC | CASITSGRSYEQYF
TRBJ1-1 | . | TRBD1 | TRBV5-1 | TGCGCCAGCAGCTTGTTCTCAGGGGGCAACGAAGCTTTCTTT | CASSLFSGGNEAFF
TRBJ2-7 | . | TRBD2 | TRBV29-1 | TGCAGCGCCCAGACGGGGGGGAGCTCCTACGAGCAGTACTTC | CSAQTGGSSYEQYF